Listed below are T cell receptor beta chains from one sample, sequenced in a study of graft-versus-host responses after intestinal transplantation. Data came from immunoSEQ multiplex PCR; TCRdb stores just in-frame clones and leaves some out. The sample records roughly 50,000 clones, roughly nine tenths being singletons. This specimen consisted of PBMCs, obtained approximately 97 weeks after intestinal transplant. The source is a human patient who received an intestinal transplant, so some T cells may come from the graft donor. Both conserved end residues are part of each CDR3. A D gene is named only where the DNA matches it firmly.

d_gene	v_gene	j_gene	len	CDR3aa
.	TRBV5-4	TRBJ1-1	13	CASSFSGVTEAFF
TRBD1	TRBV9	TRBJ1-2	15	CASSGTGTANYGYTF
.	TRBV10-3	TRBJ2-1	12	CAISSSYNEQFF
.	TRBV4-2	TRBJ1-2	16	CASSQDAAGGNYGYTF
.	TRBV10-1	TRBJ2-7	11	CASSEGYEQYF
.	TRBV9	TRBJ1-3	15	CASSLGAAAGNTIYF
TRBD1	TRBV6-1	TRBJ1-4	13	CASSPGQGARQFF
TRBD2	TRBV7-9	TRBJ2-4	16	CASSPRPSGAENIQYF
.	TRBV7-8	TRBJ2-5	15	CASSSLASYQETQYF
.	TRBV7-9	TRBJ1-1	13	CASRKGLNTEAFF
.	TRBV6-6	TRBJ2-7	14	CASSYRNNIYEQYF
.	TRBV4-1	TRBJ2-6	16	CASSQEQISGANVLTF
.	TRBV7-2	TRBJ1-3	17	CASSLEGSLCSGNTIYF
.	TRBV7-3	TRBJ2-6	13	CASSPPGANVLTF
.	TRBV6-6	.	14	CASSYGTSSYEQYF
.	TRBV7-2	TRBJ1-6	15	CASSPGERVDSPLHF
.	TRBV2	TRBJ2-7	13	CASSLQGSDEQYF
.	TRBV9	TRBJ2-7	14	CASSETGSSYEQYF